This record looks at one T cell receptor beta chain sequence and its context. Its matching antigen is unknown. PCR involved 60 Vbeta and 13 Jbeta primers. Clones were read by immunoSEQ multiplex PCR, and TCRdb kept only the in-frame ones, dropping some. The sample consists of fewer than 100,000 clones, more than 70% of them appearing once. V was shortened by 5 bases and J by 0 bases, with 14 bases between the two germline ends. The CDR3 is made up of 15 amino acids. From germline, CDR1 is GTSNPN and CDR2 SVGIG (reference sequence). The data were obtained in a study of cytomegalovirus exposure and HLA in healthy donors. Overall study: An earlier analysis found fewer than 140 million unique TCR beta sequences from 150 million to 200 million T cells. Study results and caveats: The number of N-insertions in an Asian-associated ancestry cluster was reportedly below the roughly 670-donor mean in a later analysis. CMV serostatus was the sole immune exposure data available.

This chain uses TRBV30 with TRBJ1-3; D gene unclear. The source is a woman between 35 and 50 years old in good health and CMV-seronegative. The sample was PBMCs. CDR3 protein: CAWSRTTYSGNTIYF. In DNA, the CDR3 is TGTGCCTGGTCTAGAACTACATACTCTGGAAACACCATATATTTT.